The 32 T cell receptor beta chains in this list originate from one sample, sequenced in a study of T-cell reconstitution after alpha-beta-depleted transplantation in children. It was with unique molecular identifiers that the TCRbeta library was prepared. One entry per CDR3 protein results from TCRdb running MiXCR on the PCR reads. Altogether about 400,000 distinct CDR3 sequences are present, around 15% being singletons, with the ten largest covering approximately 29%. This specimen consisted of PBMCs, mostly from graft donor cells, obtained 360 days after TCRalphabeta/CD19-depleted stem cell transplant. The receptor source for this set is a boy in the first two years of life who had a stem cell transplant for Wiskott-Aldrich syndrome, so the T cells may come from the graft donor.

V gene TRBV11-2 combines with J gene TRBJ2-7, with TRBD2 identical over 11 bases. The CDR3 loop spans 16 amino acids. Germline V lookup: CDR1 SGHAT, CDR2 FQNNGV. Trimming cost V 1 base and J 3 bases; bases outside gene matches: 5. CDR3 nucleotides: TGTGCCAGCAGCTTAGGGACTAGCGGGTTTTACTACGAGCAGTACTTC. Encoded protein: CASSLGTSGFYYEQYF. The variable domain in full, with the rest retrieved from reference TRBV11-2 and TRBJ2-7, is EAGVAQSPRYKIIEKRQSVAFWCNPISGHATLYWYQQILGQGPKLLIQFQNNGVVDDSQLPKDRFSAERLKGVDSTLKIQPAKLEDSAVYLCASSLGTSGFYYEQYFGPGTRLTVT.

This clonotype was seen at least ten times. CDR3 sequence reads: CASSPRTANTGELFF. As DNA, the CDR3 is TGTGCCAGCTCACCAAGGACAGCGAACACCGGGGAGCTGTTTTTT. V gene TRBV18 combines with J gene TRBJ2-2, with D tentatively TRBD1 (6 bases). Germline V gene sequence: CDR1 KGHSH, CDR2 LQKENI. V was clipped by 2 bases and J by 0 bases, with 7 bases between them. CDR3 length equals 15 residues.

This clonotype was picked up many times. The V and J genes are TRBV24-1 and TRBJ2-1, with 8 bases fitting TRBD2. V lost 9 bases to trimming and J lost 7 bases; unmatched junction nucleotides: 7. Germline CDR1 KGHDR, CDR2 SFDVKD. The CDR3 extends over 13 amino acids. The CDR3 DNA follows: TGTGCCACCGCCCGGGAGGGAAGGAATGAGCAGTTCTTC. Translating gives CATAREGRNEQFF.

V and J are TRBV11-2 and TRBJ2-3; D may be TRBD1 (6 bases). CDR3 size: 16 residues. V was shortened by 0 bases and J by 6 bases, with 16 bases between the two germline ends. In germline, CDR1 is SGHAT, CDR2 FQNNGV. The CDR3: CASSLDGKAGVDTQYF. The CDR3 DNA reads TGTGCCAGCAGCTTAGATGGAAAGGCAGGGGTTGATACGCAGTATTTT.

This clonotype was seen a few times. This chain joins TRBV12-3 or TRBV12-4 and TRBJ2-7; 9 bases map to TRBD1. The trim removed 4 bases at V and 4 bases at J, leaving 8 bases unmatched. This CDR3 spans 15 amino acids. The CDR3 bases are TGTGCCAGCAGTTCACAGGGGGCAGGTGGATACGAGCAGTACTTC. It yields the protein CASSSQGAGGYEQYF.

This clonotype showed up just a few times. This rearrangement joins TRBV4-3 to TRBJ2-2, with 16 bases identical to TRBD2. Germline CDR1 and CDR2: LGHNA and YSLEER. The J segment lost 6 bases and the V segment lost 3 bases, leaving 13 bases of the junction unmatched. The CDR3 consists of 20 residues. DNA of the CDR3: TGCGCCAGCAGCCACACTCAGTCGGGACTAGCGGGAGGGCCCGCCGGGGAGCTGTTTTTT. This encodes CASSHTQSGLAGGPAGELFF.

This clonotype showed up just a few times. The chain has TRBV7-9 and TRBJ2-3; D is perhaps TRBD2 (5 bases). CDR1 SEHNR and CDR2 FQNEAQ come from the germline V gene (reference sequence). This CDR3 region has 17 residues. Trimming stripped 5 bases from V and 4 bases from J, with 22 bases between. CDR3 nucleotide sequence: TGTGCCAGCAGCCACCCACATGACGGGGTTAGCGCAGATACGCAGTATTTT. Translating it yields CASSHPHDGVSADTQYF.

This clonotype was counted between two and nine times. V usage is TRBV7-9 and J usage is TRBJ2-1; D is ambiguous. The CDR3 extends over 13 amino acids. V lost 8 bases and J lost 7, with 15 bases in between. From germline, CDR1 is SEHNR and CDR2 FQNEAQ (reference sequence). In DNA, the CDR3 is TGTGCCAGCCGGAGAAGTGCGGCAAATGAGCAGTTCTTC. It specifies CASRRSAANEQFF.

The chain joins TRBV12-3 or TRBV12-4 to TRBJ2-1, with D possibly being TRBD2 (6 bases). The V end was cut by 4 bases, the J end by 6 bases, with 10 bases between. The CDR3 spans 13 residues. CDR3 sequence reads: CASSSRDSNEQFF. CDR3 nucleotide sequence: TGTGCCAGCAGTTCGCGGGACTCCAATGAGCAGTTCTTC.

This clonotype occurred many times. The chain couples TRBV12-3 or TRBV12-4 to TRBJ2-5; 12 bases map to TRBD1. Trimming removed 7 bases from V and 5 bases from J; junction bases left unmatched: 8. The CDR3 has 15 amino acids. The CDR3 spells CASKTGQGAKETQYF. In DNA, the CDR3 is TGTGCCAGCAAAACGGGACAGGGGGCGAAGGAGACCCAGTACTTC.

CDR3: CASSQDGSGADTQYF. The CDR3 DNA reads TGTGCCAGCAGCCAAGATGGGTCCGGGGCAGATACGCAGTATTTT. The chain has TRBV3-1 and TRBJ2-3, with D possibly being TRBD2 (5 bases). The CDR3 totals 15 residues. Trimming took 0 bases from V and 4 from J, leaving 11 bases between them. The germline V gene encodes CDR1 LGHDT and CDR2 YNNKEL (reference sequence).

A few counts support this clonotype. The V and J genes are TRBV19 and TRBJ2-3, with 7 bases that match TRBD1. This CDR3 region has 16 residues. The J segment lost 0 bases and the V segment lost 3 bases, leaving 6 bases of the junction unmatched. Germline CDR1 reads LNHDA; CDR2 reads SQIVND (reference sequence). Written as DNA, the CDR3 is TGTGCCAGTAGTATCAAGCGACAGGGAAGCACAGATACGCAGTATTTT. It is translated as CASSIKRQGSTDTQYF.

The chain couples TRBV7-2 to TRBJ2-5; 10 bases agree with TRBD1. The CDR3 contains 15 residues. CDR1 and CDR2 from the germline V gene are SGHTA and FQGNSA. The junction had 3 bases not matched to a gene; V was cut back by 1 base and J by 4 bases. In nucleotides, the CDR3 is TGTGCCAGCAGCTTAGTGACAGGGGGCCGAGAGACCCAGTACTTC. Its protein product is CASSLVTGGRETQYF. Complete variable domain (other parts from reference TRBV7-2 and TRBJ2-5): GAGVSQSPSNKVTEKGKDVELRCDPISGHTALYWYRQSLGQGLEFLIYFQGNSAPDKSGLPSDRFSAERTGGSVSTLTIQRTQQEDSAVYLCASSLVTGGRETQYFGPGTRLLVL.

This clonotype has at least ten counts. An end of the junction does not agree with germline; a read error may underlie this. As DNA, the CDR3 is TGCGCCAGCAGCTTGCCCGGGGAGCTGTTTTTT. Its protein product is CASSLPGELFF. The chain links TRBV12-3 or TRBV12-4 to TRBJ2-2; D gene uncertain. The CDR3 covers 11 residues.

The chain couples TRBV12-3 or TRBV12-4 to TRBJ2-2, with 9 bases that match TRBD2. The CDR3 extends over 16 amino acids. V gave up 4 bases and J gave up 7 bases; unmatched junction bases: 10. The CDR3, as DNA: TGTGCCAGCAGTTCTCCGGGACTAGCCCTCGGCGGGGAGCTGTTTTTT. This gives the protein CASSSPGLALGGELFF.

The chain has TRBV9 and TRBJ2-2; TRBD2 aligns across 13 bases. Trimming cost V 3 bases and J 0 bases; bases outside gene matches: 11. The CDR3 totals 20 residues. The V gene's germline CDR1 is SGDLS and CDR2 YYNGEE. The CDR3 sequence: CASSAGLAGELGANTGELFF. Written as DNA, the CDR3 is TGTGCCAGCAGCGCTGGACTAGCGGGAGAATTGGGCGCGAACACCGGGGAGCTGTTTTTT.

This clonotype was recorded a few times. For the CDR3, the DNA is TGTGCCACCACCCGGGACAGGGGGGATAGAGAGCAGTACTTC. Protein sequence: CATTRDRGDREQYF. This chain links TRBV15 with TRBJ2-7; 11 positions agree with TRBD1. The germline gives CDR1 LNHNV, CDR2 YYDKDF (reference sequence). V gave up 7 bases and J gave up 7 bases; unmatched junction bases: 9. The CDR3 is 14 residues long.

This clonotype was counted a few times. The genes are TRBV12-5 and TRBJ2-7; D is possibly TRBD1 (6 bases). Between the trimmed V and J ends, which lost 0 bases and 3 bases, there was a span of 21 bases. The CDR3 has 18 amino acids. Per the germline V gene, CDR1 is LGHNT and CDR2 is FRNRAP. The CDR3 is CASGLVPTNQGTHYEQYF. CDR3 sequence (DNA): TGTGCTAGTGGTTTGGTGCCAACCAACCAGGGGACCCACTACGAGCAGTACTTC.

V is TRBV11-2 and J is TRBJ2-6; possible D gene TRBD1, 5 bases. Trimming removed 2 bases at V and 4 bases at J, with 9 bases between. There are 15 residues in the CDR3. Germline V gene data show CDR1 as SGHAT and CDR2 as FQNNGV. CDR3 sequence (DNA): TGTGCCAGCAGCTTACAGGGTCTGGGGGCCAACGTCCTGACTTTC. Residues: CASSLQGLGANVLTF.

V usage is TRBV5-6 and J usage is TRBJ2-1; D ambiguous. Germline V CDR1 and CDR2: SGHDT, YYEEEE. The CDR3 totals 16 residues. V dropped 5 bases and J dropped 1 base, with 16 bases sitting between them. The CDR3 here is CASRSYPSPSYNEQFF. The CDR3 nucleotides are TGTGCCAGCAGATCCTACCCTTCCCCTTCCTACAATGAGCAGTTCTTC.

The V gene is TRBV28, the J gene TRBJ2-1; D uncertain. The CDR3 runs to 12 residues. Looked up from germline, CDR1 is MDHEN and CDR2 is SYDVKM. V was trimmed by 7 bases and J by 9 bases, leaving 13 bases between them. CDR3 sequence (DNA): TGTGCCAGCAACGAAAAACCAACTGAGCAGTTCTTC. This encodes CASNEKPTEQFF.

V usage is TRBV2 and J usage is TRBJ2-2; perhaps TRBD1 as D (5 bases). CDR3 length: 16 residues. CDR1 and CDR2 from the germline V gene are SNHLY and FYNNEI. Trimming took off 5 bases at V and 6 bases at J, with 19 bases between the two ends. The CDR3 spells CASSRQSIIGAGELFF. The CDR3 nucleotides read TGTGCCAGCAGTAGACAGTCAATTATTGGAGCCGGGGAGCTGTTTTTT.

The rearrangement joins TRBV6-5 to TRBJ2-3, with D maybe TRBD2 (6 bases). In germline, CDR1 is MNHEY, CDR2 SVGAGI. Between the trimmed V and J ends, which lost 0 bases and 2 bases, there was a span of 12 bases. The CDR3 length is 16 residues. CDR3 in amino acids: CASSYSPGLFTDTQYF. The CDR3 nucleotides read TGTGCCAGCAGTTACTCACCGGGACTTTTCACAGATACGCAGTATTTT.

This chain connects TRBV5-1 to TRBJ2-7, with 9 bases that match TRBD1. The CDR3 has 15 residues. After removal of 4 bases from V and 2 bases from J, the junction contained 7 bases not matched to a gene. Germline-derived CDR1 and CDR2 are SGHRS and YFSETQ. CDR3 residues: CASSPLGQGPYEQYF. CDR3 sequence (DNA): TGCGCCAGCAGCCCCCTGGGACAGGGCCCCTACGAGCAGTACTTC.

This clonotype was seen a handful of times. The chain couples TRBV24-1 to TRBJ2-1, with D perhaps matching TRBD1 or TRBD2 (5 bases each). The V gene lost 6 bases and the J gene lost 0 bases, with 11 bases spanning the gap. Germline CDR1 reads KGHDR; CDR2 reads SFDVKD. The CDR3 is made up of 15 amino acids. The CDR3: CATSHGASSYNEQFF. The CDR3, as DNA: TGTGCCACCAGTCACGGGGCTAGCTCCTACAATGAGCAGTTCTTC.

There are a few counts of this clonotype. The chain employs TRBV24-1 and TRBJ2-1; the D gene is possibly TRBD1 (6 bases). V gave up 0 bases and J gave up 7 bases, with 12 bases separating them. CDR1 is KGHDR and CDR2 is SFDVKD in the germline V gene. The CDR3 is 15 residues long. The CDR3 DNA is TGTGCCACCAGTGATTTGCAAACAGGGTTGAATGAGCAGTTCTTC. Amino acid sequence: CATSDLQTGLNEQFF.

The V call is TRBV7-2, the J call TRBJ2-3; 7 nucleotides align to TRBD1. V shed 3 bases, J shed 6 bases, and the junction held 6 bases outside the gene matches. Germline V gene sequence: CDR1 SGHTA, CDR2 FQGNSA. The CDR3 contains 14 residues. The CDR3 loop is CASSFDRVRDTQYF. Written as DNA, the CDR3 is TGTGCCAGCAGCTTTGACAGGGTCAGGGATACGCAGTATTTT.

This sequence joins TRBV7-9 and TRBJ2-2, with D perhaps matching TRBD2 (6 bases). Trimming removed 5 bases from V and 6 bases from J, with 10 bases in between. The CDR3 is 13 amino acids. Germline V lookup: CDR1 SEHNR, CDR2 FQNEAQ (reference sequence). CDR3 amino acids: CASSQTRAGELFF. The CDR3 nucleotides read TGTGCCAGCAGCCAGACTAGGGCCGGGGAGCTGTTTTTT.

The gene calls are TRBV5-1 and TRBJ2-7, with TRBD2 matching 7 bases. V trimming: 3 bases; J trimming: 0 bases; junction bases outside the gene matches: 6. The CDR3 spans 15 residues. Germline V gene sequence: CDR1 SGHRS, CDR2 YFSETQ. The CDR3 here is CASSSVGGSSYEQYF. The CDR3 DNA follows: TGCGCCAGCAGCTCCGTGGGCGGGAGCTCCTACGAGCAGTACTTC.

This clonotype was counted only a few times. The gene calls are TRBV10-3 and TRBJ2-2, with TRBD2 matching over 13 bases. V shed 4 bases and J 3 bases; nucleotides not matched to a gene: 2. The CDR3 length is 16 residues. The germline gives CDR1 ENHRY, CDR2 SYGVKD. DNA for the CDR3: TGTGCCATCAGTGGGACTAGCGGGGGATACACCGGGGAGCTGTTTTTT. This encodes CAISGTSGGYTGELFF.

This rearrangement joins TRBV6-2 or TRBV6-3 to TRBJ2-1; 11 bases map to TRBD2. The CDR3 loop spans 16 amino acids. Germline V CDR1 and CDR2: MNHEY, SVGEGT. The V gene end was trimmed by 5 bases and the J gene end by 8 bases; junction bases not matched to a gene: 11. CDR3 protein: CASSNALLAGGHEQFF. In nucleotides, the CDR3 is TGTGCCAGCAGTAACGCCCTTCTAGCGGGAGGCCATGAGCAGTTCTTC.

Written as DNA, the CDR3 is TGTGCCAGCAGGCGCGGGTGGGGGGACAAGGTCCCAACTAATGAAAAACTGTTTTTT. Protein product: CASRRGWGDKVPTNEKLFF. The V call is TRBV6-1, the J call TRBJ1-4, with D possibly being TRBD1 (6 bases). The CDR3 loop spans 19 amino acids. Looked up from germline, CDR1 is MNHNS and CDR2 is SASEGT. Trimming stripped 6 bases from V and 0 bases from J, with 23 bases between.